These 29 T cell receptor beta chains were all obtained from the same sample, sequenced in a study of PD-1 blockade in classical Hodgkin lymphoma. Every patient experienced relapse after autologous stem cell transplantation, and brentuximab vedotin exposure varied. The study purified CD4+ T cells from thawed PBMCs using magnetic negative selection. Here immunoSEQ multiplex PCR was the method, and the copy in TCRdb shows in-frame clones only, minus some. The sample has 25,000 to 30,000 clones; roughly 80% are singletons. The input for sequencing was CD4+ T cells from blood, taken at baseline. All receptors derive from a human donor with classical Hodgkin lymphoma.

V usage is TRBV7-3 and J usage is TRBJ2-1, with 9 bases matching TRBD1. The V and J ends lost 0 bases and 8 bases, in that order; junction bases with no gene match: 2. This CDR3 region has 14 residues. Germline-derived CDR1 and CDR2 are SGHTA and FQGTGA. The CDR3, as DNA: TGTGCCAGCAGCTTAACGACAGGGGGTCATGAGCAGTTCTTC. It encodes CASSLTTGGHEQFF.

The chain joins TRBV6-1 to TRBJ2-6, with D tentatively TRBD1 (6 bases). Trimming stripped 2 bases from V and 0 bases from J, with 14 bases between. CDR1 MNHNS and CDR2 SASEGT come from the germline V gene. CDR3 length equals 18 residues. In DNA, the CDR3 is TGTGCCAGCAGTGAATTAGGGACATCTTACTCTGGGGCCAACGTCCTGACTTTC. This gives the protein CASSELGTSYSGANVLTF.

This rearrangement joins TRBV29-1 to TRBJ2-5, with D perhaps TRBD1 or TRBD2 (7 bases each). Germline values: CDR1 SQVTM, CDR2 ANQGSEA. This CDR3 has 13 residues. V lost 4 bases to trimming and J lost 5 bases, with 14 bases between them. As DNA, the CDR3 is TGCAGCGTTGGGGCAGGGGGAGGGGAGACCCAGTACTTC. Protein sequence: CSVGAGGGETQYF.

This rearrangement joins TRBV7-2 to TRBJ1-2, with unresolved D. V was cut by 2 bases and J by 2 bases, with 9 bases left in between. Germline CDR1 and CDR2: SGHTA and FQGNSA. There are 14 residues in the CDR3. The CDR3 loop reads CASSLLTRNYGYTF. The DNA for the CDR3 is TGTGCCAGCAGCTTACTTACACGAAACTATGGCTACACCTTC.

The chain recombines TRBV30 with TRBJ2-3, with 11 positions matching TRBD2. The V and J ends lost 2 bases and 3 bases, in that order; junction bases with no gene match: 10. Germline CDR1 and CDR2: GTSNPN and SVGIG (reference sequence). The CDR3 has 17 residues. The CDR3 nucleotides read TGTGCCTGGAGTCCGAGAAGAACTAGCGGGGGAACAGATACGCAGTATTTT. This encodes CAWSPRRTSGGTDTQYF.

The rearrangement links TRBV12-2 to TRBJ1-1; the D call in the table, TRBD1, was not verified against the DNA. TRBV12-2 is labeled a pseudogene. CDR3 length equals 12 residues. The CDR3 protein is CASRPQNTEAFF. CDR3 sequence (DNA): TGTGCAAGTCGCCCCCAGAACACTGAAGCTTTCTTT.

V usage is TRBV27 and J usage is TRBJ1-3; a possible D gene is TRBD1 (6 bases). CDR3 length equals 14 residues. Trimming removed 2 bases from V and 2 bases from J, with 7 bases in between. Germline V gives CDR1 MNHEY, CDR2 SMNVEV (reference sequence). The CDR3 spells CASSLDRTGNTIYF. Here the CDR3 DNA reads TGTGCCAGCAGTTTAGACAGGACTGGAAACACCATATATTTT.

This sequence joins TRBV28 and TRBJ1-5; the match to TRBD1 covers 7 bases. The germline CDR1 and CDR2 sequences are MDHEN and SYDVKM. This CDR3 is built from 15 residues. V gave up 3 bases and J gave up 5 bases; unmatched junction bases: 7. CDR3 sequence: CASSFRDRYYQPQHF. As DNA, the CDR3 is TGTGCCAGCAGTTTCCGGGACAGATACTATCAGCCCCAGCATTTT.

The gene calls are TRBV28 and TRBJ1-1; the D gene is possibly TRBD1 (5 bases). The CDR3 length is 15 residues. The V gene's germline CDR1 is MDHEN and CDR2 SYDVKM. V shed 2 bases and J shed 2 bases, with 12 bases lying between them. CDR3: CASSLPGTVNTEAFF. In DNA, the CDR3 is TGTGCCAGCAGTTTACCCGGGACGGTAAACACTGAAGCTTTCTTT.

J is TRBJ1-5 and V is TRBV5-1, with D uncertain. V shed 2 bases and J shed 4 bases, with 7 bases lying between them. Germline CDR1 and CDR2: SGHRS and YFSETQ. The CDR3 runs to 13 residues. CDR3 sequence reads: CASSFTVNQPQHF. CDR3 DNA: TGCGCCAGCAGCTTTACAGTGAATCAGCCCCAGCATTTT. The full variable domain, with the rest looked up from reference TRBV5-1 and TRBJ1-5, is KAGVTQTPRYLIKTRGQQVTLSCSPISGHRSVSWYQQTPGQGLQFLFEYFSETQRNKGNFPGRFSGRQFSNSRSEMNVSTLELGDSALYLCASSFTVNQPQHFGDGTRLSIL.

This sequence joins TRBV5-1 and TRBJ1-4; D might be TRBD1 (5 bases). The CDR3 is made up of 15 amino acids. Germline lookup yields CDR1 SGHRS and CDR2 YFSETQ. Trimming removed 0 bases at V and 7 bases at J, with 13 bases between. This CDR3 is CASSLVGQEGEKLFF. The CDR3 nucleotides read TGCGCCAGCAGCTTGGTGGGGCAAGAGGGTGAAAAACTGTTTTTT.

This clone has a handful of counts. The chain carries TRBV5-1 and TRBJ1-2; possibly TRBD1 for D (5 bases). Trimming removed 4 bases from V and 4 bases from J, with 17 bases in between. The germline gives CDR1 SGHRS, CDR2 YFSETQ. This CDR3 has 15 amino acids. CDR3 loop: CASSPSGPRAYGYTF. The CDR3 DNA is TGCGCCAGCAGCCCATCAGGGCCACGCGCCTATGGCTACACCTTC. The full variable domain, rest sourced from reference TRBV5-1 and TRBJ1-2, is KAGVTQTPRYLIKTRGQQVTLSCSPISGHRSVSWYQQTPGQGLQFLFEYFSETQRNKGNFPGRFSGRQFSNSRSEMNVSTLELGDSALYLCASSPSGPRAYGYTFGSGTRLTVV.

The CDR3 DNA reads as TGTGCCAGCAGCGAGACCGGGACTAGCGGGGGTTACGAGCAGTACTTC. As protein: CASSETGTSGGYEQYF. The V call is TRBV9, the J call TRBJ2-7, with 14 nucleotides matching TRBD2. Germline CDR1 is SGDLS and CDR2 is YYNGEE. V trimming: 3 bases; J trimming: 4 bases; junction bases outside the gene matches: 6. This CDR3 has 16 amino acids.

This chain connects TRBV19 to TRBJ2-5; TRBD2 matches at 9 bases. The CDR3 loop spans 14 amino acids. Germline V gene sequence: CDR1 LNHDA, CDR2 SQIVND (reference sequence). J gave up 5 bases and V 4 bases, and 5 bases lay outside the gene matches. The CDR3 DNA sequence: TGTGCCAGTAGTAAGGGACTAGCTGGGGAGACCCAGTACTTC. It specifies CASSKGLAGETQYF.

This sequence joins TRBV19 and TRBJ1-6; D gene uncertain. The CDR3 has 14 amino acids. V dropped 6 bases and J dropped 9 bases, with 15 bases sitting between them. Germline lookup yields CDR1 LNHDA and CDR2 SQIVND (reference sequence). The CDR3 bases are TGTGCCAGTAGAGGGCTTGCAGAGGGTTCACCCCTCCACTTT. Its translation is CASRGLAEGSPLHF.

The V call is TRBV5-8, the J call TRBJ2-7; TRBD2 matches at 8 bases. The V and J ends lost 2 bases and 3 bases, in that order; junction bases with no gene match: 4. There are 14 residues in the CDR3. From germline, CDR1 is SGHTS and CDR2 YDEGEE. The CDR3 DNA follows: TGTGCCAGCAGCTTAGTAGCGGGGATCTACGAGCAGTACTTC. Its protein product is CASSLVAGIYEQYF.

The J gene is TRBJ1-4, the V gene TRBV19; D is ambiguous. This CDR3 has 14 residues. The germline V and J ends were trimmed by 5 bases and 2 bases, with 9 bases remaining between them. Germline loops: CDR1 LNHDA, CDR2 SQIVND (reference sequence). The CDR3 nucleotides read TGTGCCAGTAGTCAGACATTTACTAATGAAAAACTGTTTTTT. Its translation: CASSQTFTNEKLFF.

The rearrangement uses TRBV30 and TRBJ2-7, with a possible D match to TRBD1 (5 bases). Germline values: CDR1 GTSNPN, CDR2 SVGIG (reference sequence). The germline V and J ends were trimmed by 0 bases and 3 bases, with 9 bases remaining between them. CDR3 length: 13 amino acids. The DNA of the CDR3 is TGTGCCTGGAGTGTAGGGGCTCTCTACGAGCAGTACTTC. This sequence encodes CAWSVGALYEQYF.

In its sample, this clone was seen once. The J gene is TRBJ2-5, the V gene TRBV5-1; D unclear. V lost 2 bases and J 2 bases, leaving 13 bases between the germline ends. This CDR3 has 15 residues. Germline V gives CDR1 SGHRS, CDR2 YFSETQ. CDR3 nucleotides: TGCGCCAGCAGCTTAATCCTCGGTACGCAAGAGACCCAGTACTTC. Its translation: CASSLILGTQETQYF.

The chain employs TRBV18 and TRBJ1-3; 9 nucleotides match TRBD1. The germline CDR1 and CDR2 sequences are KGHSH and LQKENI. Trimming took 3 bases from V and 0 from J; bases not matched to a gene: 12. The CDR3 spans 19 residues. The CDR3 protein is CASSPAPAGTGLSGNTIYF. CDR3 nucleotides: TGTGCCAGCTCACCCGCACCAGCCGGGACAGGGCTCTCTGGAAACACCATATATTTT.

The genes are TRBV20-1 and TRBJ2-7; D gene unclear. CDR3 length: 11 residues. Per germline, CDR1 DFQATT and CDR2 SNEGSKA (reference sequence). Trimming pared 3 bases from V and 3 bases from J, leaving 6 bases between. DNA for the CDR3: TGCAGTGCTAGCTTCAACTACGAGCAGTACTTC. It specifies CSASFNYEQYF.

The chain recombines TRBV6-5 with TRBJ2-2; 7 bases map to TRBD1. The length of the CDR3 is 15 residues. The V gene end was trimmed by 6 bases and the J gene end by 2 bases; junction bases not matched to a gene: 6. CDR1 is MNHEY and CDR2 is SVGAGI in the germline V gene. The CDR3 region is CASRRGQANTGELFF. In DNA, the CDR3 is TGTGCCAGCAGGCGAGGACAGGCTAACACCGGGGAGCTGTTTTTT.

This rearrangement joins TRBV5-1 to TRBJ2-3, with TRBD2 matching over 8 bases. Germline CDR1 SGHRS, CDR2 YFSETQ. The CDR3 is 19 amino acids. V dropped 0 bases and J dropped 2; count of bases not matched to a gene: 14. CDR3 nucleotides: TGCGCCAGCAGCTTGGCCCTGGGCAGCGGGGGATCGACCACAGATACGCAGTATTTT. Encoded protein: CASSLALGSGGSTTDTQYF.

The gene calls are TRBV10-1 and TRBJ1-2; TRBD1 matches 8 bases. J was trimmed by 1 base and V by 11 bases; bases with no gene match: 18. Germline V CDR1 and CDR2: WNHNN, SYGVQD (reference sequence). The CDR3 is 17 amino acids. The CDR3 DNA reads TGCGCCCAAGCAGTAAGGGACAGGCCCCTCGATAACTATGGCTACACCTTC. Its protein product is CAQAVRDRPLDNYGYTF.

V is TRBV7-2 and J is TRBJ1-1; weak D call: TRBD1 (6 bases). This CDR3 is 14 amino acids long. The V gene's germline CDR1 is SGHTA and CDR2 FQGNSA. The V end was cut by 2 bases, the J end by 4 bases, with 11 bases between. The CDR3 nucleotides are TGTGCCAGCAGCTTATCAGGGGTCGGCACTGAAGCTTTCTTT. Protein sequence: CASSLSGVGTEAFF. Combining the CDR3 with reference TRBV7-2 and TRBJ1-1 gives the whole variable domain GAGVSQSPSNKVTEKGKDVELRCDPISGHTALYWYRQSLGQGLEFLIYFQGNSAPDKSGLPSDRFSAERTGGSVSTLTIQRTQQEDSAVYLCASSLSGVGTEAFFGQGTRLTVV.

The chain is built from TRBV4-3 and TRBJ2-1; perhaps TRBD2 as D (5 bases). Trimming shortened V by 4 bases and J by 5 bases, and 12 bases separated the two germline ends. Germline CDR1 LGHNA, CDR2 YSLEER. The CDR3 extends over 14 amino acids. The CDR3 is CASSPQTLDNEQFF. The CDR3 DNA is TGCGCCAGCAGCCCACAGACACTAGACAATGAGCAGTTCTTC.

The rearrangement links TRBV6-1 to TRBJ2-5; D is possibly TRBD1 or TRBD2 (6 bases each). The CDR3 is made up of 15 amino acids. Trimming left V 0 bases short and J 7 bases short, with 15 bases between. CDR1 and CDR2 (germline): MNHNS, SASEGT. CDR3 amino acids: CASSEARGAAGTQYF. The CDR3 DNA sequence: TGTGCCAGCAGTGAAGCAAGGGGGGCCGCGGGGACCCAGTACTTC.

This clone was detected only once. The V gene is TRBV11-3, the J gene TRBJ2-1; 8 bases map to TRBD1. Germline V gene sequence: CDR1 SGHNT, CDR2 YENEEA. The CDR3 sequence is 15 residues long. Trimming removed 5 bases from V and 3 bases from J; junction bases left unmatched: 6. CDR3 in DNA: TGTGCCAGCAGCCCGAGAGGACAGGGCTACAATGAGCAGTTCTTC. Translation gives CASSPRGQGYNEQFF.

The chain combines TRBV19 with TRBJ1-4; 7 bases match TRBD1. After removal of 5 bases from V and 0 bases from J, the junction contained 9 bases not matched to a gene. Germline V gene lookup returns CDR1 LNHDA and CDR2 SQIVND (reference sequence). The CDR3 spans 17 residues. The CDR3 DNA reads TGTGCCAGTAGTTCAAGAACAGGGGTTGCAACTAATGAAAAACTGTTTTTT. Encoded protein: CASSSRTGVATNEKLFF.